The entry below gives a single TCR beta chain sequence along with its context. The sample is drawn from a study of blood T cell repertoires in COVID-19. Sequencing used immunoSEQ multiplex PCR; TCRdb keeps in-frame clones, though not all of them. This sample has fewer than 400,000 clones, with about 87% found just once. V was clipped by 3 bases and J by 2 bases, with 10 bases between them. The germline CDR1 and CDR2 sequences are DFQATT and SNEGSKA (reference sequence). The CDR3 length is 13 residues. The study recruited people aged 18 to 89 years across around 23 US areas. Self-reported history from a screening survey and questionnaire set each donor's cohort.

Material: PBMCs or T cells enriched from blood (not recorded which). The genes are TRBV20-1 and TRBJ1-2; no reliable D call. The receptor was derived from a woman younger than 30 who had recovered from COVID-19. CDR3 DNA: TGCAGTGCTAGTAATGTCCTCAACTATGGCTACACCTTC. It yields the protein CSASNVLNYGYTF.